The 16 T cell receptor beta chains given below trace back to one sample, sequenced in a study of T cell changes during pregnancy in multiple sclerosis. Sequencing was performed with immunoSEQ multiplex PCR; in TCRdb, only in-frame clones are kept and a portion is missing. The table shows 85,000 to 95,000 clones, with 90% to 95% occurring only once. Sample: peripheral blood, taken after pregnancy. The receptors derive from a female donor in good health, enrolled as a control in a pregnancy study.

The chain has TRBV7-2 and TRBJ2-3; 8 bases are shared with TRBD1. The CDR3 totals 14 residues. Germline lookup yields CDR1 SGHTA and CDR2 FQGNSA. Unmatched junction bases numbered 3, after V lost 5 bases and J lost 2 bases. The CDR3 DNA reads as TGTGCCAGCAGCCTGGGACAGGTCACAGATACGCAGTATTTT. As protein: CASSLGQVTDTQYF.

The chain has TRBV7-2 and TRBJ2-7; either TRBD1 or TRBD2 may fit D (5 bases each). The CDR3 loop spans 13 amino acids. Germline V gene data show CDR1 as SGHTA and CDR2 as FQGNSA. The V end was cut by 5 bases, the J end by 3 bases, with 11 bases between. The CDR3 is CASSLGENYEQYF. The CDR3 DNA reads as TGTGCCAGCAGCCTAGGGGAGAACTACGAGCAGTACTTC.

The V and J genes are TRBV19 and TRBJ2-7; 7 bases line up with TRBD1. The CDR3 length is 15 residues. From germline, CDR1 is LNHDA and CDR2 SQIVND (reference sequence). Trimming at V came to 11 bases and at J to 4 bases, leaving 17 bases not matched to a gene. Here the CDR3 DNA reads TGTGCCGGTCAGCCCCGGGACAGAGACCTTTACGAGCAGTACTTC. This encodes CAGQPRDRDLYEQYF.

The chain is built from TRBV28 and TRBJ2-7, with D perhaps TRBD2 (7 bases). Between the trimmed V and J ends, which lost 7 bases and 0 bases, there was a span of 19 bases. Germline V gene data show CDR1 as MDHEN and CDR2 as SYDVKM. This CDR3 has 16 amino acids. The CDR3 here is CASISGGAASSYEQYF. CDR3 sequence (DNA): TGTGCCAGCATTAGTGGGGGGGCAGCGAGCTCCTACGAGCAGTACTTC.

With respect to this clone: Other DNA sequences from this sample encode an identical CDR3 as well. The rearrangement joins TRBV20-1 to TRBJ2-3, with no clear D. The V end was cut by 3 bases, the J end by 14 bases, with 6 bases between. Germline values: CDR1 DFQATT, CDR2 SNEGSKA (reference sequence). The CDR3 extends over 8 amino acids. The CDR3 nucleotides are TGCAGTGCTAGGAACACGTATTTT. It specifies CSARNTYF.

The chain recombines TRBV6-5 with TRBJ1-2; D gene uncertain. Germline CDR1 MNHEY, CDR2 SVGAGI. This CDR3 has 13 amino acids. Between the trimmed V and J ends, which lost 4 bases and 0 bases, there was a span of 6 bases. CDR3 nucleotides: TGTGCCAGCAGTTTAGGAGCTAACTATGGCTACACCTTC. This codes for CASSLGANYGYTF.

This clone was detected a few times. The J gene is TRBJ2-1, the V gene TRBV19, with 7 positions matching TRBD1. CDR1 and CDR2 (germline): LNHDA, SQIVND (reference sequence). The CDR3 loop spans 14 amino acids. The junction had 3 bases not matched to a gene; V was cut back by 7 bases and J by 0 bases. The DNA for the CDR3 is TGTGCCAGTACGACAGGGAGCTCCTACAATGAGCAGTTCTTC. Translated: CASTTGSSYNEQFF. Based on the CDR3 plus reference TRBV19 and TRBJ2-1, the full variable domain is DGGITQSPKYLFRKEGQNVTLSCEQNLNHDAMYWYRQDPGQGLRLIYYSQIVNDFQKGDIAEGYSVSREKKESFPLTVTSAQKNPTAFYLCASTTGSSYNEQFFGPGTRLTVL.

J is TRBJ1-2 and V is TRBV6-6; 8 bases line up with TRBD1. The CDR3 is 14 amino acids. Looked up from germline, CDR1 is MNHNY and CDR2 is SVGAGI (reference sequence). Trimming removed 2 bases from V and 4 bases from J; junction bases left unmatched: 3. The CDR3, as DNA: TGTGCCAGCAGTTACCGCGGACAGGGCTATGGCTACACCTTC. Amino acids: CASSYRGQGYGYTF.

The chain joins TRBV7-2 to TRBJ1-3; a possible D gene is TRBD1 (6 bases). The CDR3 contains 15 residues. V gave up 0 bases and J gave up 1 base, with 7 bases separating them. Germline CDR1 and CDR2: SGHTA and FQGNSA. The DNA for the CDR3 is TGTGCCAGCAGCTTAGCGGGGACATCTGGAAACACCATATATTTT. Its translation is CASSLAGTSGNTIYF.

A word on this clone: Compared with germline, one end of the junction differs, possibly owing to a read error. The CDR3 loop reads CVSRKTGGTEAFF. The CDR3 DNA reads TGTGTCAGTAGAAAAACGGGGGGAACTGAAGCTTTCTTT. The V call is TRBV19, the J call TRBJ1-1; D may be TRBD1 (5 bases). The CDR3 covers 13 residues. Germline CDR1 LNHDA, CDR2 SQIVND (reference sequence).

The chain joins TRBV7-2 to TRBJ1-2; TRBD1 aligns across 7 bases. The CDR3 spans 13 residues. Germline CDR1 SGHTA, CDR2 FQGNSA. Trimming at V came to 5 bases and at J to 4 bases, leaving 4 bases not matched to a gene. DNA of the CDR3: TGTGCCAGCAGCACCAGACAGGGCTATGGCTACACCTTC. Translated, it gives CASSTRQGYGYTF.

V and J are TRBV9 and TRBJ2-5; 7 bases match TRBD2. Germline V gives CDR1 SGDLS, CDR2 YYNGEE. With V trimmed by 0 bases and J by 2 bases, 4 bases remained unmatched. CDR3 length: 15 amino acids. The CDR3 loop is CASSVAGGIQETQYF. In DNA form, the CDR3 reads TGTGCCAGCAGCGTAGCCGGGGGGATACAAGAGACCCAGTACTTC. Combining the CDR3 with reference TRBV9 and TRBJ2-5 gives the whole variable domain DSGVTQTPKHLITATGQRVTLRCSPRSGDLSVYWYQQSLDQGLQFLIQYYNGEERAKGNILERFSAQQFPDLHSELNLSSLELGDSALYFCASSVAGGIQETQYFGPGTRLLVL.

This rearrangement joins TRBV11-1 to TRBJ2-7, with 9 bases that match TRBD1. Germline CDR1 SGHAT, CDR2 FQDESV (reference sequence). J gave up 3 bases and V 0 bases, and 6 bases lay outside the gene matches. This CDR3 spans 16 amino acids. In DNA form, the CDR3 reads TGTGCCAGCAGCTTAGCGCCGGGACAGGGAGACTACGAGCAGTACTTC. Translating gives CASSLAPGQGDYEQYF.

The CDR3 bases are TGTGCCAGCAGCTTAGAGGACAGCTCCTACGAGCAGTACTTC. Translated, it gives CASSLEDSSYEQYF. This chain links TRBV7-6 with TRBJ2-7; weak D call: TRBD1 (6 bases). The V gene's germline CDR1 is SGHVS and CDR2 FNYEAQ. This CDR3 has 14 amino acids. The ends were cut back, 1 base at V and 0 bases at J, with 7 bases in the middle.

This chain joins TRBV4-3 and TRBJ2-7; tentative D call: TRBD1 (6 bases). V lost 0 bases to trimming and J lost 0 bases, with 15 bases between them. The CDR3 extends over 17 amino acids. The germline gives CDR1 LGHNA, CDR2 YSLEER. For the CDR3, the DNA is TGCGCCAGCAGCCAAGATGGGGCAGGGGCGAGCTCCTACGAGCAGTACTTC. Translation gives CASSQDGAGASSYEQYF.

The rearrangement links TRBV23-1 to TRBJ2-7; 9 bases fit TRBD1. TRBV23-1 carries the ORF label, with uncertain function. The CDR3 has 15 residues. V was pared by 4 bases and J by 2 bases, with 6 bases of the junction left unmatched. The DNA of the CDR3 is TGCGCCAGCAGTCCGGCGGACAGGGGCGCCTACGAGCAGTACTTC. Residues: CASSPADRGAYEQYF.